Described below is a single T cell receptor (beta chain) sequence and its context. Its antigen is undetermined. This sample stems from a study of response to subunit inactivated influenza vaccine. Study-wide results and limits: Each seasonal flu vaccination may recruit only limited new T cells, authors suggested.

The CDR3 length is 16 residues. Germline-derived CDR1 and CDR2 are SEHNR and FQNEAQ (reference sequence). Trimming removed 1 base from V and 1 base from J, with 13 bases in between. TCRdb re-derived calls from the RT-PCR reads in MiXCR, one entry per CDR3 protein. The table lists hundreds of thousands of distinct CDR3 sequences, roughly 20% of them singletons, with under 13% in the top ten. The sequencing here drew on PBMCs from blood, taken more than 4 days after vaccination. V is TRBV7-9 and J is TRBJ2-5; no reliable D call. The sequence derives from a man aged 45-60 years who received an inactivated influenza vaccine. CDR3 coding DNA: TGTGCCAGCAGCTTAGAGGCAGGCTATACCCAAGAGACCCAGTACTTC. As protein: CASSLEAGYTQETQYF.